This T cell receptor (beta chain) was documented in a study of response to subunit inactivated influenza vaccine. MiXCR, run by TCRdb on the RT-PCR reads, gives a single entry per CDR3 protein. Here the sample spans about 500,000 distinct CDR3 sequences, 16% being singletons. This clonotype was recorded at least ten times. Its specificity is unknown. Notes on the study in general: Only a handful of new T cells, the authors suggested, are recruited with each seasonal influenza vaccination.

Losses at the gene ends were 5 bases for V and 1 base for J; bases not matched to a gene: 0. Germline-derived CDR1 and CDR2 are SGDLS and YYNGEE. The CDR3 is 14 residues long. This rearrangement joins TRBV9 to TRBJ2-2, with TRBD2 matching over 9 bases. The specimen comprised CD4+ T cells sorted from PBMCs, sampled about 23 months after vaccination. This TCR derives from a man between 50 and 70 years old who received an inactivated influenza vaccine. CDR3 sequence (DNA): TGTGCCAGCAGACTAGCGGGGAACACCGGGGAGCTGTTTTTT. Protein sequence: CASRLAGNTGELFF.